This T cell receptor beta chain originates from a study of shared clonotypes between healthy human individuals. Notes on the study in general: Represented diversity, genetic and exposure-history alike, was limited by few donors. Rarefaction indicated that sorted-subset sequencing remained incomplete although depth was large.

About this clone: Its antigen is currently unknown.

In the study's own analysis: In the immunoSEQ data, sequences were junction-only and lacked quality scores, so filtering differed. This table comes from immunoSEQ multiplex PCR, and its TCRdb copy is limited to in-frame clones, with some not included. Clonal size and the V and J genes are those of that table, whereas D and trimming came from the DNA. The data show over a million clones, roughly 96% seen once. There are 16 residues in the CDR3. Trimming cost V 1 base and J 4 bases, with 14 bases left between them. CDR1 and CDR2 from the germline V gene are SGHAT and FQNNGV. This chain joins TRBV11-2 and TRBJ1-5; D may be TRBD1 (5 bases). The receptor's source is a man under 40 in good health. The sequencing input was naive CD4+ T cells sorted from blood. As to subset: CD45RA+ positively selected. This CDR3 reads CASSLGFRTSNQPQHF. CDR3 in DNA: TGTGCCAGCAGCTTAGGGTTCCGGACATCGAATCAGCCCCAGCATTTT.